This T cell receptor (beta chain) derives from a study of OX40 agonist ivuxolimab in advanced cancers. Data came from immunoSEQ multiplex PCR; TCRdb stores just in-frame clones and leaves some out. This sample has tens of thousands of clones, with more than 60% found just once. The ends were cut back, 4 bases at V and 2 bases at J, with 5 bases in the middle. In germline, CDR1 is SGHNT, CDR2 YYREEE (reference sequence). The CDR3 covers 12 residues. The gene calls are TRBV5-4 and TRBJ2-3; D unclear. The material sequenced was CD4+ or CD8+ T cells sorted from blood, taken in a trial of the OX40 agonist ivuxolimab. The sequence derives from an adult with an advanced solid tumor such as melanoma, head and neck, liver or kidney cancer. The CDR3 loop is CASSLSTDTQYF. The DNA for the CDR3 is TGTGCCAGCAGCCTATCCACAGATACGCAGTATTTT. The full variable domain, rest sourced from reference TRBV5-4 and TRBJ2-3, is ETGVTQSPTHLIKTRGQQVTLRCSSQSGHNTVSWYQQALGQGPQFIFQYYREEENGRGNFPPRFSGLQFPNYSSELNVNALELDDSALYLCASSLSTDTQYFGPGTRLTVL.